This T cell receptor beta chain was observed in a study of CD8 T cells in Susac syndrome. Germline CDR1 is ENHRY and CDR2 is SYGVKD. Losses at the gene ends were 0 bases for V and 6 bases for J; bases not matched to a gene: 8. The CDR3 has 16 residues. After extraction with the RNeasy kit, roughly 0.45 to 1 ug of the RNA was reverse transcribed using random hexamers. Using its own MiXCR run on the immunoSEQ multiplex PCR reads, TCRdb lists one record per CDR3 protein. The sample lists approximately 230,000 distinct CDR3 sequences, 80% to 95% occurring once. This rearrangement joins TRBV10-3 to TRBJ2-1, with TRBD2 matching over 7 bases. The sample was CD4+ T cells from PBMCs. The clonotype comes from a human donor with multiple sclerosis. CDR3 amino acids: CAISESYQGGGNEQFF. In DNA, the CDR3 is TGTGCCATCAGTGAGTCGTATCAAGGCGGGGGCAATGAGCAGTTCTTC.